Each of the 21 T cell receptor beta chains below was sequenced from the same sample in a study of blood T cell repertoires in COVID-19. Profiled with immunoSEQ multiplex PCR; TCRdb holds only in-frame clones, not every one. This table has more than 95,000 clones, about 84% appearing once. Sequencing input: peripheral blood. The source of these receptors is a human donor in a cohort sampled during active COVID-19.

V gene TRBV5-8 combines with J gene TRBJ1-5; 12 bases map to TRBD1. Germline-derived CDR1 and CDR2 are SGHTS and YDEGEE. J gave up 2 bases and V 5 bases, and 8 bases lay outside the gene matches. The CDR3 loop spans 17 amino acids. The CDR3 protein is CASRDGTGGSGNQPQHF. Here the CDR3 DNA reads TGTGCCAGCAGGGATGGGACAGGGGGCTCGGGCAATCAGCCCCAGCATTTT.

V usage is TRBV19 and J usage is TRBJ2-1, with a possible D match to TRBD2 (6 bases). Trimming took 6 bases from V and 0 from J, leaving 12 bases between them. Germline V lookup: CDR1 LNHDA, CDR2 SQIVND (reference sequence). There are 15 residues in the CDR3. CDR3 DNA sequence: TGTGCCAGTAGGAGGCTAGCGAGCTCCTACAATGAGCAGTTCTTC. Protein product: CASRRLASSYNEQFF.

This clone occurred once. The V call is TRBV7-9, the J call TRBJ2-1, with TRBD2 identical over 13 bases. The CDR3 runs 15 residues. The germline V gene encodes CDR1 SEHNR and CDR2 FQNEAQ (reference sequence). The V gene end was trimmed by 2 bases and the J gene end by 15 bases; junction bases not matched to a gene: 10. The CDR3 loop reads CASSLSGTSGTGAFF. CDR3 in DNA: TGTGCCAGCAGCTTATCCGGGACTAGCGGGACGGGTGCGTTCTTC.

The chain is built from TRBV11-3 and TRBJ2-2, with D possibly TRBD1 on 6 matching bases. Germline values: CDR1 SGHNT, CDR2 YENEEA. The CDR3 is 15 residues long. Trimming shortened V by 3 bases and J by 7 bases, and 15 bases separated the two germline ends. In nucleotides, the CDR3 is TGTGCCAGCAGCTTGGGGCAGGGGCAAGGCGGGGAGCTGTTTTTT. The encoded protein is CASSLGQGQGGELFF.

The chain links TRBV4-1 to TRBJ2-7, with 8 bases that match TRBD1. The CDR3 loop spans 15 amino acids. CDR1 is MGHRA and CDR2 is YSYEKL in the germline V gene. V lost 0 bases and J lost 7; bases outside the gene matches: 8. The CDR3 protein is CASSQEWARGQEQYF. For the CDR3, the DNA is TGCGCCAGCAGCCAAGAATGGGCCAGGGGGCAAGAGCAGTACTTC.

V and J are TRBV11-2 and TRBJ2-7, with a tentative D call TRBD2 (5 bases). The CDR3 loop spans 14 amino acids. Germline-derived CDR1 and CDR2 are SGHAT and FQNNGV. The V gene lost 4 bases and the J gene lost 1 base, with 11 bases spanning the gap. Here the CDR3 reads CASSSTWESYEQYF. CDR3 coding DNA: TGTGCCAGCAGCTCCACCTGGGAGTCCTACGAGCAGTACTTC.

A few counts support this clone. DNA of the CDR3: TGTGCCAGCAGCCCGTTAGCGGGAGGGCCTTTCTTAAACAATGAGCAGTTCTTC. The encoded protein is CASSPLAGGPFLNNEQFF. The rearrangement joins TRBV7-9 to TRBJ2-1; TRBD2 matches at 11 bases. From germline, CDR1 is SEHNR and CDR2 FQNEAQ (reference sequence). Trimming removed 5 bases from V and 5 bases from J; junction bases left unmatched: 14. This CDR3 is built from 18 residues. Filled out from reference TRBV7-9 and TRBJ2-1, the complete variable domain reads DTGVSQNPRHKITKRGQNVTFRCDPISEHNRLYWYRQTLGQGPEFLTYFQNEAQLEKSRLLSDRFSAERPKGSFSTLEIQRTEQGDSAMYLCASSPLAGGPFLNNEQFFGPGTRLTVL.

This sequence joins TRBV10-3 and TRBJ2-7, with 9 bases that match TRBD2. V gave up 5 bases and J gave up 2 bases; unmatched junction bases: 7. The CDR3 totals 15 residues. From germline, CDR1 is ENHRY and CDR2 SYGVKD. The DNA for the CDR3 is TGTGCCATCAGTTTAGCGGGAGAAGGTCCCTACGAGCAGTACTTC. Its protein is CAISLAGEGPYEQYF.

This clone has a handful of counts. The chain joins TRBV18 to TRBJ2-7, with TRBD1 identical over 12 bases. J lost 7 bases, V lost 5 bases, and 6 bases had no gene match. From germline, CDR1 is KGHSH and CDR2 LQKENI. The CDR3 runs to 14 residues. The CDR3: CASSSGTGGREQYF. For the CDR3, the DNA is TGTGCCAGCTCATCCGGGACAGGGGGCCGGGAGCAGTACTTC.

The chain combines TRBV27 with TRBJ1-1, with 7 bases lining up with TRBD1. Germline V CDR1 and CDR2: MNHEY, SMNVEV (reference sequence). The CDR3 is 15 amino acids. V dropped 4 bases and J dropped 5; count of bases not matched to a gene: 10. The CDR3 spells CASSSSRQGGTEAFF. As DNA, the CDR3 is TGTGCCAGCAGTTCTTCAAGACAGGGAGGAACTGAAGCTTTCTTT.

A note on this clone: The same CDR3 also results from other DNA sequences found in this sample. The gene calls are TRBV28 and TRBJ1-2; D is unresolved. Per germline, CDR1 MDHEN and CDR2 SYDVKM. V was clipped by 1 base and J by 3 bases, with 3 bases between them. This CDR3 contains 12 residues. The CDR3 coding sequence is TGTGCCAGCAGTTTATCAGACTATGGCTACACCTTC. This codes for CASSLSDYGYTF.

V and J are TRBV5-5 and TRBJ2-5, with 14 bases that match TRBD2. The CDR3 contains 17 residues. Per germline, CDR1 SGHKS and CDR2 YYEKEE (reference sequence). V lost 6 bases and J lost 4; bases outside the gene matches: 11. This CDR3 is CASTILGTSGSPETQYF. CDR3 nucleotides: TGTGCCAGCACTATATTGGGGACTAGCGGGAGCCCAGAGACCCAGTACTTC.

This clone was observed a few times. The chain has TRBV2 and TRBJ2-7, with 7 bases lining up with TRBD1. From germline, CDR1 is SNHLY and CDR2 FYNNEI. J gave up 0 bases and V 6 bases, and 5 bases lay outside the gene matches. CDR3 length: 14 amino acids. CDR3 bases: TGTGCCAGCAGCAACAGGGGAAGCTCCTACGAGCAGTACTTC. The encoded protein is CASSNRGSSYEQYF.

J is TRBJ2-3 and V is TRBV7-7, with D perhaps matching TRBD2 (6 bases). The V end was cut by 5 bases, the J end by 5 bases, with 14 bases between. Germline CDR1 and CDR2: SSHAT and FNYEAQ (reference sequence). The CDR3 totals 14 residues. As DNA, the CDR3 is TGTGCCAGCAGCCCCGGGAGTGCTGAAGATACGCAGTATTTT. It yields the protein CASSPGSAEDTQYF.

In this sample, this clone turned up once. The chain joins TRBV30 to TRBJ2-3, with 12 nucleotides matching TRBD2. The CDR3 runs to 16 residues. Germline V gene lookup returns CDR1 GTSNPN and CDR2 SVGIG (reference sequence). Trimming at V came to 3 bases and at J to 2 bases, leaving 6 bases not matched to a gene. The CDR3 DNA sequence: TGTGCCTGGAGACTAGCGGGAGGTGGATACACAGATACGCAGTATTTT. Residues: CAWRLAGGGYTDTQYF.

The chain employs TRBV5-1 and TRBJ2-1; 7 bases map to TRBD2. CDR3 length: 16 amino acids. CDR1 and CDR2 from the germline V gene are SGHRS and YFSETQ. With 5 bases clipped from V and 5 bases from J, the junction kept 13 bases outside the gene matches. CDR3 DNA sequence: TGCGCCAGCAGTGGGGGGAGCGGGATGTTGGACAATGAGCAGTTCTTC. Its translation: CASSGGSGMLDNEQFF.

This rearrangement joins TRBV4-1 to TRBJ2-1, with 12 bases lining up with TRBD2. Trimming removed 8 bases from V and 9 bases from J; junction bases left unmatched: 14. This CDR3 is built from 16 residues. Germline-derived CDR1 and CDR2 are MGHRA and YSYEKL. The CDR3 spells CASGRTGTSGRGEQFF. The CDR3 DNA reads as TGCGCCAGCGGTAGGACAGGGACTAGCGGGCGGGGTGAGCAGTTCTTC.

The rearrangement uses TRBV20-1 and TRBJ2-7; no clear D gene. The CDR3 runs 11 residues. Germline V gene lookup returns CDR1 DFQATT and CDR2 SNEGSKA (reference sequence). The V end lost 3 bases, the J end lost 2 bases, and 5 bases lay between the germline ends. CDR3 in amino acids: CSASTAYEQYF. The CDR3, as DNA: TGCAGTGCTAGTACGGCCTACGAGCAGTACTTC.

A word on this clone: This may be a read error: a much more frequent sequence differs by one nucleotide. The V call is TRBV5-1, the J call TRBJ2-1, with TRBD2 as a possible D gene (6 bases). The CDR3 is made up of 16 amino acids. Trimming cost V 0 bases and J 7 bases, with 17 bases left between them. The germline gives CDR1 SGHRS, CDR2 YFSETQ. The CDR3 bases are TGCGCCAGCAGCTTGGACATAGTGGCGGGACTTAATGAGCAGTTCTTC. Amino acids: CASSLDIVAGLNEQFF.

V and J are TRBV25-1 and TRBJ2-2, with 9 bases identical to TRBD1. Germline-derived CDR1 and CDR2 are MGHDK and SYGVNS. CDR3 size: 16 residues. The junction had 9 bases not matched to a gene; V was cut back by 6 bases and J by 4 bases. The CDR3 sequence: CASRETGTGFTGELFF. DNA for the CDR3: TGTGCCAGCAGAGAAACCGGGACAGGGTTCACCGGGGAGCTGTTTTTT.

V and J are TRBV19 and TRBJ1-4; TRBD1 matches at 7 bases. From germline, CDR1 is LNHDA and CDR2 SQIVND (reference sequence). The CDR3 length is 14 residues. Trimming took 4 bases from V and 8 from J; bases not matched to a gene: 7. Here the CDR3 reads CASSRQGGGEKLFF. In DNA, the CDR3 is TGTGCCAGTAGTAGACAGGGTGGAGGAGAAAAACTGTTTTTT. Complete variable domain (other parts from reference TRBV19 and TRBJ1-4): DGGITQSPKYLFRKEGQNVTLSCEQNLNHDAMYWYRQDPGQGLRLIYYSQIVNDFQKGDIAEGYSVSREKKESFPLTVTSAQKNPTAFYLCASSRQGGGEKLFFGSGTQLSVL.